This T cell receptor (beta chain) was found in a study of siplizumab effects on memory and regulatory T cells (dated 2019 in TCRdb). Background on the whole study: The effect of the anti-CD2 antibody siplizumab on alloreactive T-cell subsets was examined in allogeneic mixed lymphocyte reactions constructed from human PBMCs.

A word on this clone: Its antigen is not yet known. No clone much larger than this one lies a single base away; base qualities are absent.

Results the study describes overall, beyond this receptor: Among mappable alloreactive CD4+ clones, the Treg-derived fraction averaged around 63% with siplizumab versus about 25% in control reactions. Compared with memory T cells, unstimulated naive T cells appeared more diverse, and naive cells seemed to make a substantial contribution to the alloresponse. Because sequences at frequencies below about 10^-5 were poorly captured, only a minor fraction of alloreactive clones could be mapped back to unstimulated subsets. For roughly 75-97% of proliferating CD4+ or CD8+ clones, no naive or memory phenotype could be assigned. No functional confirmation was obtained for the suppressive function of proliferating Tregs from siplizumab cultures. The cumulative frequency of alloreactive sequences that could be traced back to unstimulated CD4+ memory T cells was significantly reduced by siplizumab.

In three donor pairs, further sequencing was done on unstimulated CD8+ naive, CD4+ memory, CD8+ TEMRA, CD4+ naive and CD8+ effector memory subsets. TCRbeta CDR3 sequencing was performed on sorted unstimulated T cells and on proliferating T cells recovered from mixed lymphocyte reactions. Fresh whole blood from fewer than 11 HLA-typed healthy donors served as the source for isolating PBMCs. The protocol used for the library was the immunoSEQ multiplex PCR assay. The deep sequencing platform assayed about 91,000 TCR templates per sample. Genomic DNA extracted from sorted T cells was used for TCRbeta CDR3 sequencing. Concerning the study's data processing: The R programming language was used for clonal analysis of TCRbeta CDR3 data. Comparing unstimulated samples against CFSE-low samples taken after the reaction was how alloreactive CD4+ and CD8+ clones were defined. Alloreactive CD4+ clones were assigned to regulatory or non-regulatory origin by matching sequences to sorted unstimulated Treg and non-Treg repertoires. In TCRdb, the immuneACCESS table is reduced to in-frame sequences with V and J assigned. These tables do not hold every clone; where another copy was compared, an unresolved V gene accounts for under half, and the others remain unexplained. That table supplies the V and J calls and clone size; D and trimming were determined from the DNA. The sample table holds some 100,000 clones, of which approximately 96% were seen once. 0.025% to 0.035% of the sample goes to the ten largest clones.

V is pared back by 8 bases and J by 7 bases, with 12 bases lying between the germline termini. According to the germline V gene, CDR1 reads MGHDK and CDR2 reads SYGVNS. Measured from the cysteine to the phenylalanine, the CDR3 is 13 residues long. Just the 39-base CDR3 DNA is kept, in frame starting at base 1. Recombination joined TRBV25-1 with TRBJ1-6; confidence is insufficient to name the D gene. The TCR sequence derives from a human donor in good health. Specimen: naive CD4+ T cells sorted from blood. According to the study, the label for this sample's cell subset or site signals: unstimulated naive T cells. Read as DNA, the sequence is TGTGCCAGCGTCGGATCGTTAAATTCACCCCTCCACTTT. Its protein reads: CASVGSLNSPLHF. Supplemented by the reference TRBV25-1 and TRBJ1-6 proteins around the CDR3, the complete variable domain is EADIYQTPRYLVIGTGKKITLECSQTMGHDKMYWYQQDPGMELHLIHYSYGVNSTEKGDLSSESTVSRIRTEHFPLTLESARPSHTSQYLCASVGSLNSPLHFGNGTRLTVT.